The clone carrying this T cell receptor beta chain occurred a few times. V lost 7 bases and J lost 4, with 16 bases in between. The CDR3 is 15 amino acids. Germline V lookup: CDR1 KGHDR, CDR2 SFDVKD. Study processing details: Amplification of reference gene primers provided the estimated nucleated cell counts. This table comes from immunoSEQ multiplex PCR, and its TCRdb copy is limited to in-frame clones, with some not included. Clonal size and the V and J genes are those of that table, whereas D and trimming came from the DNA. The sample has around 250,000 clones; 75% to 90% are singletons. This entry comes from a study of blood T cell repertoires in COVID-19. Study-level background: Material from acute and convalescent COVID-19 was sourced from the United States, Italy and Spain. In each case, the material was cDNA or gDNA derived from T cells, B-cell-depleted T cells, or PBMCs.

Sequenced: peripheral blood. This TCR was recovered from a man between 60 and 75 years old who had recovered from COVID-19. The genes are TRBV24-1 and TRBJ1-5, with D unresolved. In nucleotides, the CDR3 is TGTGCCACCAGCCAACATGGGGAGGGTAATCAGCCCCAGCATTTT. As protein: CATSQHGEGNQPQHF.